This T cell receptor (beta chain) comes out of a study of PD-L1 blockade in urothelial cancer. On the study more broadly: Treatment start was followed by blood analysis at 3 weeks (second dose) and again at 6 weeks.

Germline loops: CDR1 SGHNT, CDR2 YYREEE (reference sequence). The CDR3 is made up of 17 amino acids. V dropped 1 base and J dropped 2 bases, with 17 bases sitting between them. Here immunoSEQ multiplex PCR was the method, and the copy in TCRdb shows in-frame clones only, minus some. The sample consists of 100,000 or so clones, about 85% of them appearing once. V usage is TRBV5-4 and J usage is TRBJ2-3; a possible D gene is TRBD1 (5 bases). Here the sequenced sample was PBMCs, taken around atezolizumab (anti-PD-L1) treatment. The clonotype was recovered from a man aged 45-65 years with urothelial cancer. CDR3 region: CASSLSQLTGHTDTQYF. CDR3 DNA sequence: TGTGCCAGCAGCTTGTCTCAGCTCACAGGTCACACAGATACGCAGTATTTT.